The T cell receptor (beta chain) described here comes from a study of post-analysis software for immune sequencing data. The wider study: Patients had relapsing-remitting, secondary progressive or progressive-relapsing multiple sclerosis; some lacked subtype.

Prepared TCR beta cDNA libraries contained unique molecular identifiers. Researchers reported 400,000 to 550,000 cDNA molecules coming from about 0.98 to 11 million T cells. TCRdb independently ran MiXCR on the PCR reads; one entry per CDR3 protein. Among about 820,000 distinct CDR3 sequences listed, about 57% were seen once. Study-wide findings and caveats: In patients, TRBV5-6, TRBV5-1 and TRBV20-1 belonged to four or five TRBV segments found more frequently than in controls. There was significantly lower normalized Chao1 diversity in multiple sclerosis patients than in controls. Under F measure analysis, samples from one preparation batch co-clustered strongly.

This clonotype showed up just a few times. What it binds is unknown. Between the trimmed V and J ends, which lost 0 bases and 0 bases, there was a span of 19 bases. Looked up from germline, CDR1 is MGHRA and CDR2 is YSYEKL. There are 19 residues in the CDR3. The TCR comes from a girl between 5 and 17 years old with multiple sclerosis. The chain combines TRBV4-1 with TRBJ2-3; D is possibly TRBD1 (5 bases). Sequenced material: blood. CDR3 region: CASSQETPNVAGSTDTQYF. The CDR3 region has the DNA TGCGCCAGCAGCCAAGAAACCCCCAACGTGGCAGGGAGCACAGATACGCAGTATTTT.